This T cell receptor (beta chain) was identified in a study of Ad26.COV2.S vaccination and SARS-CoV-2 variants. Overall study context: Each vaccinee took Ad26.COV2.S intramuscularly, once or twice 56 days apart.

The treatment: over 15 received Ad26.COV2.S at low or high dose, single or two shots; 5 received placebo; per-sample allocation not given. It was on day 63 after the first vaccine or placebo injection that samples were taken. The ends were cut back, 1 base at V and 4 bases at J, with 10 bases in the middle. The CDR3 has 14 residues. Germline CDR1 is MGHRA and CDR2 is YSYEKL. The repertoire was sequenced with immunoSEQ multiplex PCR; TCRdb's copy has only in-frame clones and lacks some. The profile covers almost 400,000 clones, with roughly 90% appearing a single time and under 2% taken by the ten largest.

Source: peripheral blood, taken in a trial of Ad26.COV2.S vaccine versus placebo. The rearrangement joins TRBV4-1 to TRBJ2-5, with D possibly being TRBD1 or TRBD2 (5 bases each). The receptor was isolated from a person aged 18-60 years who received the Ad26.COV2.S COVID-19 vaccine or a placebo. The CDR3 DNA follows: TGCGCCAGCAGCCAAGTCGGGACCCGAGAGACCCAGTACTTC. This gives the protein CASSQVGTRETQYF.